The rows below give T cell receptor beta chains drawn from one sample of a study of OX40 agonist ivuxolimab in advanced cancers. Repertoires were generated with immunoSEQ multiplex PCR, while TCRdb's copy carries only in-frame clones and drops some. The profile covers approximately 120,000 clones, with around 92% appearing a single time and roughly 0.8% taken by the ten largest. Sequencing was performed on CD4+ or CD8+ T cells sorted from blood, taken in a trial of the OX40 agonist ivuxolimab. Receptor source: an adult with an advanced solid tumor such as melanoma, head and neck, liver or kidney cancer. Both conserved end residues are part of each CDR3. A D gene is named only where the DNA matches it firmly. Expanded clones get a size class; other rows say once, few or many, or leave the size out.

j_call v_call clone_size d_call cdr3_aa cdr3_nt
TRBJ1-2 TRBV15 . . CATSTASYGYTF TGTGCCACCAGCACAGCCTCCTATGGCTACACCTTC
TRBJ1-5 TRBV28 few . CASTWGNQPQHF TGTGCCAGCACCTGGGGCAATCAGCCCCAGCATTTT
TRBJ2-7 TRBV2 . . CASRRDSDEQYF TGTGCCAGCCGAAGGGATTCAGACGAGCAGTACTTC
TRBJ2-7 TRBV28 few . CASSIRGGLTYEQYF TGTGCCAGCAGTATCCGAGGGGGACTCACCTACGAGCAGTACTTC
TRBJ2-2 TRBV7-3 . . CASSLGEIQAGELFF TGTGCCAGCAGCTTAGGCGAGATTCAAGCCGGGGAGCTGTTTTTT
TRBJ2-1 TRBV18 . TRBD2 CASSPLAGGGNEQFF TGTGCCAGCTCACCTCTAGCGGGAGGAGGGAATGAGCAGTTCTTC
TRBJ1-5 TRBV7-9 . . CASSPSNQPQHF TGTGCCAGCAGCCCGTCGAATCAGCCCCAGCATTTT
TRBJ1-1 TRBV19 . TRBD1 CASSKDRGLNTEAFF TGTGCCAGTAGTAAGGACAGGGGGTTGAACACTGAAGCTTTCTTT
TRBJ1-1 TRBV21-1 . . CASSKGGRNYTEAFF TGTGCCAGCAGCAAAGGAGGAAGAAACTACACTGAAGCTTTCTTT
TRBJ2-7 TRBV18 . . CASSPGGTSLNEQYF TGTGCCAGCTCACCAGGCGGGACCTCTTTAAATGAGCAGTACTTC
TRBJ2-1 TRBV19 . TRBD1 CATLRDRGPNNEQFF TGTGCCACCCTTAGGGACAGGGGTCCCAACAATGAGCAGTTCTTC
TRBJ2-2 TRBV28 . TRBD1 CASNRGTSNTGELFF TGTGCCAGTAACAGGGGAACATCGAACACCGGGGAGCTGTTTTTT
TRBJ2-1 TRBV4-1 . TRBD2 CASSQGLAVTYNEQFF TGCGCCAGCAGCCAAGGCCTAGCGGTCACCTACAATGAGCAGTTCTTC
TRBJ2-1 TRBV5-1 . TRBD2 CASSFMSGSYNEQFF TGCGCCAGCAGCTTCATGAGCGGGAGTTACAATGAGCAGTTCTTC
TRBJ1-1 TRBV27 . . CASRRSDGNTEAFF TGTGCCAGCAGGAGAAGCGATGGGAACACTGAAGCTTTCTTT
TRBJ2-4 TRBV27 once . CASSFPRTGYKNIQYF TGTGCCAGCAGTTTTCCCCGGACTGGATACAAAAACATTCAGTACTTC
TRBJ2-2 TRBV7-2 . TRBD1 CASSQNRGPTGELFF TGTGCCAGCAGCCAAAACAGGGGGCCCACCGGGGAGCTGTTTTTT
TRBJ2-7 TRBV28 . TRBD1 CASSSPGQPLSYEQYF TGTGCCAGCAGTTCACCGGGACAGCCCCTAAGTTACGAGCAGTACTTC
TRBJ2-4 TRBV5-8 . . CASSRGASQNIQYF TGTGCCAGCAGTCGTGGCGCCTCCCAAAACATTCAGTACTTC
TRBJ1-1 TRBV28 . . CASSFIQVVLKAEAFF TGTGCCAGCAGTTTTATACAGGTAGTCCTCAAGGCTGAAGCTTTCTTT
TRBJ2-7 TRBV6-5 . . CASSSAPGTYEQYF TGTGCCAGCAGTTCCGCCCCCGGGACATACGAGCAGTACTTC
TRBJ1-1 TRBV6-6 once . CASRRQVPRTEAFF TGTGCCAGCAGACGACAGGTTCCCCGCACTGAAGCTTTCTTT
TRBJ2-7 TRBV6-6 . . CASSRDNGEQYF TGTGCCAGCAGTCGGGACAACGGCGAGCAGTACTTC
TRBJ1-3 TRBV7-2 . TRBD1 CASRTGSSGNTIYF TGTGCCAGCAGGACAGGGAGCTCTGGAAACACCATATATTTT
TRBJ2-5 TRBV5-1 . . CASSLGQGQETQYF TGCGCCAGCAGCTTGGGTCAGGGTCAAGAGACCCAGTACTTC
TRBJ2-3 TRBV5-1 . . CASSPLDSTDTQYF TGCGCCAGCAGCCCTCTCGATAGCACAGATACGCAGTATTTT
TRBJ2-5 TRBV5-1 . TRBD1 CASSSTGGALAGQETQYF TGCGCCAGCAGCTCGACAGGGGGCGCGTTAGCGGGACAAGAGACCCAGTACTTC
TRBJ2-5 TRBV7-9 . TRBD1 CASSPGDSWEQYF TGTGCCAGCAGCCCCGGGGACAGCTGGGAGCAGTACTTC
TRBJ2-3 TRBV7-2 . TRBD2 CASSLGPGLVPGTQYF TGTGCCAGCAGCTTAGGGCCGGGACTAGTTCCCGGTACGCAGTATTTT
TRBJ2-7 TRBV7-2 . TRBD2 CASSSSGGGLAGGHSEQYF TGTGCCAGCAGCTCGAGTGGGGGGGGTCTAGCGGGAGGCCACTCCGAGCAGTACTTC
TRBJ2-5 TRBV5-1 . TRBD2 CASSFASGSQETQYF TGCGCCAGCAGCTTCGCTAGCGGGAGTCAAGAGACCCAGTACTTC
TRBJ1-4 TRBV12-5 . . CASGSVRRLPKGFNEKLFF TGTGCTAGTGGTTCAGTCAGGAGGTTGCCGAAAGGGTTTAATGAAAAACTGTTTTTT
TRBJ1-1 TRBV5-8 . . CASSFQRHTEAFF TGTGCCAGCAGCTTTCAAAGGCACACTGAAGCTTTCTTT
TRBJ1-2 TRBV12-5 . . CASGSDSRYGYTF TGTGCTAGTGGCTCCGACAGCCGCTATGGCTACACCTTC
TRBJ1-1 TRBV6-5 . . CASSYNSGGEAFF TGTGCCAGCAGTTACAATAGCGGAGGAGAAGCTTTCTTT
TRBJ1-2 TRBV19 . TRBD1 CASSAYRGPGGAGYTF TGTGCCAGTAGTGCGTACAGGGGGCCCGGGGGTGCTGGCTACACCTTC
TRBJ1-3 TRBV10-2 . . CASSETVGNTIYF TGCGCCAGCAGTGAGACAGTTGGAAACACCATATATTTT
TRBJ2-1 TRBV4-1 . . CASSQYSYNEQFF TGCGCCAGCAGCCAATACTCCTACAATGAGCAGTTCTTC
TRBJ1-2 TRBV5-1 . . CASSLALGPNYGYTF TGCGCCAGCAGCTTGGCCCTTGGGCCTAACTATGGCTACACCTTC
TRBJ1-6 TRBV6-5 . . CASSYSAAGENSPLHF TGTGCCAGCAGTTACTCGGCCGCAGGGGAAAATTCACCCCTCCACTTT
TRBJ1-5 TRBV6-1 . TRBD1 CASSERTGVSNQPQHF TGTGCCAGCAGTGAAAGGACAGGGGTATCCAATCAGCCCCAGCATTTT
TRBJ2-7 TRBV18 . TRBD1 CASSPRTGLFYEQYF TGTGCCAGCTCACCAAGGACAGGGTTATTCTACGAGCAGTACTTC
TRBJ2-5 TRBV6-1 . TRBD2 CASSGRVAGSETQYF TGTGCCAGCAGTGGCAGGGTAGCGGGAAGCGAGACCCAGTACTTC
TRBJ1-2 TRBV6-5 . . CATFDRAPTGYGYTF TGTGCCACCTTTGACCGCGCTCCGACGGGCTATGGCTACACCTTC
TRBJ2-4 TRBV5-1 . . CASSLAGVTKNIQYF TGCGCCAGCAGCTTGGCCGGGGTGACCAAAAACATTCAGTACTTC